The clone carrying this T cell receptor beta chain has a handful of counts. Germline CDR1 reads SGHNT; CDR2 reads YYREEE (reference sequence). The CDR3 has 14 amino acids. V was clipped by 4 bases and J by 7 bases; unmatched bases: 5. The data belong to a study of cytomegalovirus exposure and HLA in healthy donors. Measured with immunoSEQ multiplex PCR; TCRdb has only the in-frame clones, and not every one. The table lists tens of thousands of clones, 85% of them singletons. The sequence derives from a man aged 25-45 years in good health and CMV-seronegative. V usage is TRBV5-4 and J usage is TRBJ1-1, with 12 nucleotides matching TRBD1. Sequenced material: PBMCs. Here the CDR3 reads CASSRGTGGVEAFF. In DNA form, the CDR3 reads TGTGCCAGCAGCAGGGGGACAGGGGGCGTTGAAGCTTTCTTT.